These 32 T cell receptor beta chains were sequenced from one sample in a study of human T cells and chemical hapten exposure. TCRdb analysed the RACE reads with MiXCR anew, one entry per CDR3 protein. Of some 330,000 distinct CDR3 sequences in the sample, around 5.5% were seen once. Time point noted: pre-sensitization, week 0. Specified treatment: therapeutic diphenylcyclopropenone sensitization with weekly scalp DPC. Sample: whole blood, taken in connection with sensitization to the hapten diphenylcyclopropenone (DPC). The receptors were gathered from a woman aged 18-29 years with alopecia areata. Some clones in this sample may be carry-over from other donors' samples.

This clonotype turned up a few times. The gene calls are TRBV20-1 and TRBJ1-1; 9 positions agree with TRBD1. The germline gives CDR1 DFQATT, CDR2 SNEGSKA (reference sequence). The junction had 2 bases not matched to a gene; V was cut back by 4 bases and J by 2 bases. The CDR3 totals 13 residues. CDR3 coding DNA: TGCAGTGCTACGGGACAGGGAAACACTGAAGCTTTCTTT. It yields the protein CSATGQGNTEAFF.

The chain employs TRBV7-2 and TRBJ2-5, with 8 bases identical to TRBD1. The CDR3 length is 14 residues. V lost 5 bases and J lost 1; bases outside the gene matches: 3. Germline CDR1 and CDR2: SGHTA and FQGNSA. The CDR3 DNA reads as TGTGCCAGCAGCCGGGACAGGTTCCAAGAGACCCAGTACTTC. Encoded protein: CASSRDRFQETQYF. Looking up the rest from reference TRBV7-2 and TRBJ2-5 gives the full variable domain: GAGVSQSPSNKVTEKGKDVELRCDPISGHTALYWYRQSLGQGLEFLIYFQGNSAPDKSGLPSDRFSAERTGGSVSTLTIQRTQQEDSAVYLCASSRDRFQETQYFGPGTRLLVL.

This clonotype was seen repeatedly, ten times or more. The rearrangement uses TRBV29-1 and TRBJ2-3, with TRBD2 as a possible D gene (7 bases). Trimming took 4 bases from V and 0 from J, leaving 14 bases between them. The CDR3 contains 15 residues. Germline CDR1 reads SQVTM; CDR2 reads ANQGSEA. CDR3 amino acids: CSVGPRGGSTDTQYF. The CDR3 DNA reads TGCAGCGTTGGTCCTAGGGGGGGGAGCACAGATACGCAGTATTTT.

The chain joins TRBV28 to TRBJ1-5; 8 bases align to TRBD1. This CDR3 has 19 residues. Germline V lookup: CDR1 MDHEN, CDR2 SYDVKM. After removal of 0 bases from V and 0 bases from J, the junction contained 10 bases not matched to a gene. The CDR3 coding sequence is TGTGCCAGCAGTTTATGGGACAGGGTAGTCCCTTATAGCAATCAGCCCCAGCATTTT. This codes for CASSLWDRVVPYSNQPQHF.

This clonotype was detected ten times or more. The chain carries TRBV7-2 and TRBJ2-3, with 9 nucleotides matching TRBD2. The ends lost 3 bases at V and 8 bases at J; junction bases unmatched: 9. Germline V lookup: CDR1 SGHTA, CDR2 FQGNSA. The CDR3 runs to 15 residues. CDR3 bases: TGTGCCAGCAGCTTTATGGCGGGGGGGCCGATTACGCAGTATTTT. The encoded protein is CASSFMAGGPITQYF.

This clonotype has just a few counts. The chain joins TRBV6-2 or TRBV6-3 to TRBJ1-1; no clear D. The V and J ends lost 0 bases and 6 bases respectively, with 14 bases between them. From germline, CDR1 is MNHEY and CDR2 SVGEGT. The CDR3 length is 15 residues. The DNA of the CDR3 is TGTGCCAGCAGTTACTCGGTCGGCGGACTCCCTGAAGCTTTCTTT. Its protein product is CASSYSVGGLPEAFF.

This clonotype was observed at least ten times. The CDR3, as DNA: TGTGCCACCAGCCCCTACTCCGCGGGGAACACAGATACGCAGTATTTT. It specifies CATSPYSAGNTDTQYF. The chain carries TRBV15 and TRBJ2-3, with a tentative D call TRBD2 (6 bases). The CDR3 runs to 16 residues. CDR1 LNHNV and CDR2 YYDKDF come from the germline V gene (reference sequence). Trimming took 5 bases from V and 2 from J, leaving 17 bases between them.

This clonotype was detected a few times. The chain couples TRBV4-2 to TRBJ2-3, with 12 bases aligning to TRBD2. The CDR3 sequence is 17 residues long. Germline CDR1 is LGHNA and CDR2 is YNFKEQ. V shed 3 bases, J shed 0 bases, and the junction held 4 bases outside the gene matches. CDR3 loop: CASSQRTSGESTDTQYF. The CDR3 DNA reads TGTGCCAGCAGCCAGCGGACTAGCGGGGAGAGCACAGATACGCAGTATTTT.

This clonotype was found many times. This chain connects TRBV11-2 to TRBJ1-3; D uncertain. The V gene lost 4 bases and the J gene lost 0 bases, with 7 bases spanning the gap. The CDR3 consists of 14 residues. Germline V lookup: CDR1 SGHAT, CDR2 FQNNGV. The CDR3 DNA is TGTGCCAGCAGCTCCCCCTCCTCTGGAAACACCATATATTTT. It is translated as CASSSPSSGNTIYF.

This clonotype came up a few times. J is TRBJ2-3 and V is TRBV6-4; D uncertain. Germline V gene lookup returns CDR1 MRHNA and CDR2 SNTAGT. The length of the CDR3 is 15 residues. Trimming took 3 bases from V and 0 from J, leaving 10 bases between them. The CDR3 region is CASSELLTSTDTQYF. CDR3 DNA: TGTGCCAGCAGTGAACTTCTGACTAGCACAGATACGCAGTATTTT.

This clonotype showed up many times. CDR3 sequence reads: CASSLFVIEQFF. CDR3 in DNA: TGTGCCAGCAGCTTATTTGTAATTGAGCAGTTCTTC. The chain combines TRBV7-9 with TRBJ2-1; the D is unclear. CDR1 is SEHNR and CDR2 is FQNEAQ in the germline V gene (reference sequence). The CDR3 length is 12 residues. Trimming shortened V by 2 bases and J by 9 bases, and 8 bases separated the two germline ends.

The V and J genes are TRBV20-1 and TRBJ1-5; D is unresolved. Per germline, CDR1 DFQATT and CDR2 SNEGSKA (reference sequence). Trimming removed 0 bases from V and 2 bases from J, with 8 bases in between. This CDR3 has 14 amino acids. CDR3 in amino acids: CSARDLRGNQPQHF. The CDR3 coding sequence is TGCAGTGCTAGAGATCTCCGGGGCAATCAGCCCCAGCATTTT.

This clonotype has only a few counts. The CDR3 nucleotides read TGTGCCAGCAGTTACTCGTCGAGACTGGGATACGGTACGCAGTATTTT. This translates into CASSYSSRLGYGTQYF. The V gene is TRBV6-5, the J gene TRBJ2-3, with D hard to call. This CDR3 has 16 amino acids. Between the trimmed V and J ends, which lost 0 bases and 8 bases, there was a span of 18 bases. The V gene's germline CDR1 is MNHEY and CDR2 SVGAGI.

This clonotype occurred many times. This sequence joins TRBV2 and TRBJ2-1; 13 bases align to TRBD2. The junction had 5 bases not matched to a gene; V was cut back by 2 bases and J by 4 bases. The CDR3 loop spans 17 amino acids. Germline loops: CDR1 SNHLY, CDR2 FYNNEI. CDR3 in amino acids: CASSERTSGGPYNEQFF. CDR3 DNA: TGTGCCAGCAGTGAAAGGACTAGCGGGGGCCCATACAATGAGCAGTTCTTC.

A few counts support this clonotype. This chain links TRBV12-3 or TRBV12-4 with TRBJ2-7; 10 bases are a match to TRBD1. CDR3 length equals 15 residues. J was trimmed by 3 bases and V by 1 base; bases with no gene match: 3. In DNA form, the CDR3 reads TGTGCCAGCAGTTTAGGGACAGGGGGTATCTACGAGCAGTACTTC. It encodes CASSLGTGGIYEQYF.

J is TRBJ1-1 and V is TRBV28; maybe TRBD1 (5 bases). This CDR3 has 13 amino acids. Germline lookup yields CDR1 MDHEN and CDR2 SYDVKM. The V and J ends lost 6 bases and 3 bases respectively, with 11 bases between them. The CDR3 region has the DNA TGTGCCAGCAGCAGACAGACTTACACTGAAGCTTTCTTT. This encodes CASSRQTYTEAFF. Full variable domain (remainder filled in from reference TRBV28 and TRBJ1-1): DVKVTQSSRYLVKRTGEKVFLECVQDMDHENMFWYRQDPGLGLRLIYFSYDVKMKEKGDIPEGYSVSREKKERFSLILESASTNQTSMYLCASSRQTYTEAFFGQGTRLTVV.

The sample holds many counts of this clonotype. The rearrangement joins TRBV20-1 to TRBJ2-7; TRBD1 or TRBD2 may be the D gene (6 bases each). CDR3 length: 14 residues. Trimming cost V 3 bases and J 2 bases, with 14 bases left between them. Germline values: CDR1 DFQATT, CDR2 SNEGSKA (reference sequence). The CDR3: CSARGVRGAYEQYF. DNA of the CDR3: TGCAGTGCTAGGGGAGTTAGGGGGGCCTACGAGCAGTACTTC.

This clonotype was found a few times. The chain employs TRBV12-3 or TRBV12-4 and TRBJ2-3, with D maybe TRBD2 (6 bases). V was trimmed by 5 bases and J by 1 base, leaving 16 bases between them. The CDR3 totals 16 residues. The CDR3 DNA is TGTGCCAGCAGTCCAAAAACCGCGGGGCGCACAGATACGCAGTATTTT. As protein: CASSPKTAGRTDTQYF.

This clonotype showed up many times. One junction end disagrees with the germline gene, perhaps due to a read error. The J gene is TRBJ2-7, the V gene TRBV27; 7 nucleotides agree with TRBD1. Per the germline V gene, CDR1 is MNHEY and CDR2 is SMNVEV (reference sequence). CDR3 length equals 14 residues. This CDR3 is CASRSVTGDPFSDF. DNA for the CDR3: TGTGCCAGCAGGTCGGTTACAGGGGACCCCTTCTCGGACTTC.

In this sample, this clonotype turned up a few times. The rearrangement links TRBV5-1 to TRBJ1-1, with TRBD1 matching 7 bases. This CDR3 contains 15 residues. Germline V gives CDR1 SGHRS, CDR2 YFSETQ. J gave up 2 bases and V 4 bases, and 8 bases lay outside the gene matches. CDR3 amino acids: CASSPVGQPNTEAFF. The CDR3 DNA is TGCGCCAGCAGCCCTGTGGGACAGCCCAACACTGAAGCTTTCTTT.

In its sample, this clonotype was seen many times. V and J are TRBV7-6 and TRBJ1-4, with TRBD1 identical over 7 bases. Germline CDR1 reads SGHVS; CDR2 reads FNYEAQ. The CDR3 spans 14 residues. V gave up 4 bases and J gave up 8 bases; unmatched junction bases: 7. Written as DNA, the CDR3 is TGTGCCAGCAGCTCCGGACAGGCAGGGGAAAAACTGTTTTTT. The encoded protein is CASSSGQAGEKLFF.

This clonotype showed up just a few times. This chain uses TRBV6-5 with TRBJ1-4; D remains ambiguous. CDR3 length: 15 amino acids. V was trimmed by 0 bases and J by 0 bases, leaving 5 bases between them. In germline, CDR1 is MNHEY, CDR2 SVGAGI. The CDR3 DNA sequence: TGTGCCAGCAGTTACTCGAGTTCAACTAATGAAAAACTGTTTTTT. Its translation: CASSYSSSTNEKLFF.

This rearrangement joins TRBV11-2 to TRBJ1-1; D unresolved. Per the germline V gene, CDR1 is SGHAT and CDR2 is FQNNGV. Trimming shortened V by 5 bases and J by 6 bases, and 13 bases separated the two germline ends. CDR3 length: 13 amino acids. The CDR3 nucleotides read TGTGCCAGCAGCCCTAAGATTCTCTCTGAAGCTTTCTTT. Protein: CASSPKILSEAFF.

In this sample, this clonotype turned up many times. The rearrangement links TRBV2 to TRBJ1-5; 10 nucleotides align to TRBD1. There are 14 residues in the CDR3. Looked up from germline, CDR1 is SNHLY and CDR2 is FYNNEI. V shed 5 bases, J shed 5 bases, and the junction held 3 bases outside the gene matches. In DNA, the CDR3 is TGTGCCAGCAGTAATGACAGGGGGCATCAGCCCCAGCATTTT. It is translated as CASSNDRGHQPQHF. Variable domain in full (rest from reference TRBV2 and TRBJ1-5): EPEVTQTPSHQVTQMGQEVILRCVPISNHLYFYWYRQILGQKVEFLVSFYNNEISEKSEIFDDQFSVERPDGSNFTLKIRSTKLEDSAMYFCASSNDRGHQPQHFGDGTRLSIL.

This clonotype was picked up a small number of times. In DNA form, the CDR3 reads TGTGCCAGCAGTTACTCCACAGGGCAAGAGACCCAGTACTTC. This translates into CASSYSTGQETQYF. The chain carries TRBV6-2 or TRBV6-3 and TRBJ2-5; perhaps TRBD1 as D (6 bases). Trimming removed 0 bases at V and 2 bases at J, with 7 bases between. The CDR3 spans 14 residues. Germline-derived CDR1 and CDR2 are MNHEY and SVGEGT.

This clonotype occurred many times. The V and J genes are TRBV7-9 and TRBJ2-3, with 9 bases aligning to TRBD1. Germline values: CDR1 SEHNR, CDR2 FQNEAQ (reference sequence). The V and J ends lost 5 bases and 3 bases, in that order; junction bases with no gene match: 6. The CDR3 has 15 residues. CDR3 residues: CASSPGTGRTDTQYF. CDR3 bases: TGTGCCAGCAGCCCAGGGACAGGGCGTACAGATACGCAGTATTTT.

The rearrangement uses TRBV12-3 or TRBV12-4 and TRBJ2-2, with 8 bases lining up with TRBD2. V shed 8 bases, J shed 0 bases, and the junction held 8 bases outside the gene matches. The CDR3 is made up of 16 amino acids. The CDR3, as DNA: TGTGCCAGCGGAGACCTGACTAGCGCGAACACCGGGGAGCTGTTTTTT. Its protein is CASGDLTSANTGELFF.

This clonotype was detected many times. In DNA form, the CDR3 reads TGTGCCACAAGACCGGGAAATGAGCAGTTCTTC. Its protein product is CATRPGNEQFF. This chain connects TRBV25-1 to TRBJ2-1; D may be TRBD2 (5 bases). Germline assignment: CDR1 MGHDK and CDR2 SYGVNS. CDR3 length: 11 amino acids. Deletions cut 10 bases from V and 7 bases from J, with 11 bases between.

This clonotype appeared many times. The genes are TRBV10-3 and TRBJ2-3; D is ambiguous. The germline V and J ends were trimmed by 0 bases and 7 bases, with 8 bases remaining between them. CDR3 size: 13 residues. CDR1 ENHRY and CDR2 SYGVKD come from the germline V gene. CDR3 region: CAISESNGNTQYF. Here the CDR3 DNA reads TGTGCCATCAGTGAGTCTAATGGAAATACGCAGTATTTT.

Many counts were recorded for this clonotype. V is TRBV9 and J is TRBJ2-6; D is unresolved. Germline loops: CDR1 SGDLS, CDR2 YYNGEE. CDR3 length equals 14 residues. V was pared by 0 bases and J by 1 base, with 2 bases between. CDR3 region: CASSVESGANVLTF. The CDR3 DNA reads TGTGCCAGCAGCGTAGAGTCTGGGGCCAACGTCCTGACTTTC.

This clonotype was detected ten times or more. The CDR3 nucleotides read TGTGCCAGCAGCGGGACAGGGTCAGAGAACGAGCAGTACTTC. Translated, it gives CASSGTGSENEQYF. The chain uses TRBV5-4 and TRBJ2-7; TRBD1 matches 9 bases. Germline CDR1 is SGHNT and CDR2 is YYREEE (reference sequence). V was clipped by 4 bases and J by 5 bases; unmatched bases: 7. The CDR3 loop spans 14 amino acids.

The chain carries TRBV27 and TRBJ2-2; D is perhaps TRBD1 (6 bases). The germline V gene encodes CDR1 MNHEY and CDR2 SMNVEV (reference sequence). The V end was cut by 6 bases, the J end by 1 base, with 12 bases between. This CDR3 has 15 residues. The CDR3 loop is CASSPTGLNTGELFF. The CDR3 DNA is TGTGCCAGCAGCCCGACAGGCCTGAACACCGGGGAGCTGTTTTTT.